One and the same sample provided the 28 T cell receptor beta chains below, sequenced in a study of beta chain features in type 1 diabetes. Of the isolated RNA, all was reverse transcribed, and so the sequenced material was expressed TCRB transcripts. The table came from immunoSEQ multiplex PCR; TCRdb's copy has only in-frame clones and leaves some out. Here the sample spans 150,000 or so clones, roughly 10% being singletons. Sequenced sample: central memory CD4+ T cells from blood. The receptors originated from a woman aged 40 to 50 in good health.

The V and J genes are TRBV11-2 and TRBJ2-1; TRBD2 might be the D (5 bases). This CDR3 spans 16 amino acids. From germline, CDR1 is SGHAT and CDR2 FQNNGV. V was clipped by 2 bases and J by 0 bases, with 11 bases between them. CDR3 sequence reads: CASSLRGLTSYNEQFF. For the CDR3, the DNA is TGTGCCAGCAGCTTACGTGGACTGACCTCCTACAATGAGCAGTTCTTC.

The V call is TRBV16, the J call TRBJ1-6; no reliable D call. This CDR3 is built from 13 residues. V was clipped by 7 bases and J by 1 base, with 5 bases between them. Germline CDR1 is KGHSY and CDR2 is FQNENV. The chain's CDR3 is CASIQSYNSPLHF. Here the CDR3 DNA reads TGTGCCAGCATTCAATCCTATAATTCACCCCTCCACTTT.

This clone was counted ten times or more. This chain links TRBV9 with TRBJ2-2; no definite D call. V shed 5 bases and J shed 3 bases, with 5 bases lying between them. This CDR3 has 12 amino acids. From germline, CDR1 is SGDLS and CDR2 YYNGEE. The CDR3 region has the DNA TGTGCCAGCAGAGACTACACCGGGGAGCTGTTTTTT. This sequence encodes CASRDYTGELFF.

This clone was counted between two and nine times. This rearrangement joins TRBV11-2 to TRBJ2-5; TRBD2 matches at 7 bases. Trimming removed 0 bases from V and 10 bases from J; junction bases left unmatched: 5. The CDR3 runs to 13 residues. Germline CDR1 and CDR2: SGHAT and FQNNGV. The CDR3 loop is CASSLDAGVDQYF. CDR3 sequence (DNA): TGTGCCAGCAGCTTAGATGCGGGGGTAGACCAGTACTTC.

This clone turned up a few times. The chain has TRBV6-6 and TRBJ2-7; 9 nucleotides agree with TRBD1. The CDR3 has 14 residues. Germline CDR1 reads MNHNY; CDR2 reads SVGAGI (reference sequence). The J segment lost 0 bases and the V segment lost 8 bases, leaving 5 bases of the junction unmatched. The CDR3 DNA follows: TGTGCCAGCGGGGGGACAGGGCTCTCCTACGAGCAGTACTTC. Its translation: CASGGTGLSYEQYF.

This clone was detected only a few times. This rearrangement joins TRBV18 to TRBJ1-2; 10 nucleotides agree with TRBD1. The CDR3 runs to 14 residues. The junction had 0 bases not matched to a gene; V was cut back by 1 base and J by 4 bases. Germline V gene sequence: CDR1 KGHSH, CDR2 LQKENI. The CDR3 here is CASSPRQGAYGYTF. The CDR3 nucleotides are TGTGCCAGCTCACCACGACAGGGGGCCTATGGCTACACCTTC.

This clone was observed at least ten times. The chain couples TRBV5-1 to TRBJ2-1, with 10 bases that match TRBD1. Germline CDR1 is SGHRS and CDR2 is YFSETQ. This CDR3 has 15 amino acids. After removal of 7 bases from V and 5 bases from J, the junction contained 9 bases not matched to a gene. CDR3 bases: TGCGCCAGCGCACCCGGACAGGGGGGGAACAATGAGCAGTTCTTC. This translates into CASAPGQGGNNEQFF.

This clone was counted at least ten times. CDR3 sequence (DNA): TGTGCCAGCAGTTCTCTAGCGGCCACCTACGAGCAGTACTTC. It encodes CASSSLAATYEQYF. J is TRBJ2-7 and V is TRBV27, with 7 nucleotides matching TRBD2. Looked up from germline, CDR1 is MNHEY and CDR2 is SMNVEV (reference sequence). The CDR3 consists of 14 residues. Unmatched junction bases numbered 5, after V lost 4 bases and J lost 2 bases.

This clone was picked up one time. The chain carries TRBV2 and TRBJ1-6; 8 bases align to TRBD1. The CDR3 extends over 13 amino acids. V lost 7 bases, J lost 8 bases, and 4 bases stayed unmatched. Germline V CDR1 and CDR2: SNHLY, FYNNEI. The CDR3 protein is CASKGTGDSPLHF. The CDR3 nucleotides read TGTGCCAGCAAGGGGACAGGAGATTCACCCCTCCACTTT.

V and J are TRBV19 and TRBJ2-3; the D gene is possibly TRBD2 (6 bases). The germline gives CDR1 LNHDA, CDR2 SQIVND (reference sequence). Trimming took 4 bases from V and 1 from J, leaving 12 bases between them. This CDR3 is built from 15 residues. The CDR3 protein is CASSTPGLGTDTQYF. The CDR3 nucleotides are TGTGCCAGTAGTACGCCGGGACTTGGCACAGATACGCAGTATTTT.

In its sample, this clone was seen a few times. The junction shows a germline mismatch at one end, possibly a read error. The chain links TRBV5-4 to TRBJ2-7; 8 nucleotides agree with TRBD1. The germline gives CDR1 SGHNT, CDR2 YYREEE (reference sequence). This CDR3 is 12 amino acids long. CDR3 sequence (DNA): TGCGCCAGCAGACAGGGGCTTCCGGGGGAGTACTTC. Protein: CASRQGLPGEYF.

V and J are TRBV5-4 and TRBJ2-4, with 7 bases lining up with TRBD1. The junction had 8 bases not matched to a gene; V was cut back by 3 bases and J by 5 bases. The CDR3 length is 15 residues. Germline loops: CDR1 SGHNT, CDR2 YYREEE (reference sequence). DNA for the CDR3: TGTGCCAGCAGCTCCCCAACGGGACAGCAAAACATTCAGTACTTC. The encoded protein is CASSSPTGQQNIQYF.

V and J are TRBV9 and TRBJ1-2; the D gene is possibly TRBD1 (6 bases). Trimming took off 2 bases at V and 6 bases at J, with 14 bases between the two ends. The CDR3 covers 14 residues. Per germline, CDR1 SGDLS and CDR2 YYNGEE. The CDR3 here is CASSVMGQLNGYTF. CDR3 in DNA: TGTGCCAGCAGCGTTATGGGACAATTGAATGGCTACACCTTC.

This sequence joins TRBV7-2 and TRBJ2-1, with a tentative D call TRBD2 (7 bases). The CDR3 has 17 amino acids. Trimming took 2 bases from V and 1 from J, leaving 15 bases between them. CDR1 is SGHTA, CDR2 FQGNSA, per germline. CDR3 nucleotides: TGTGCCAGCAGCTTAACCGTCAGGGGAGGGTCCTACAATGAGCAGTTCTTC. Protein sequence: CASSLTVRGGSYNEQFF.

This chain links TRBV19 with TRBJ1-6, with no clear D. Per the germline V gene, CDR1 is LNHDA and CDR2 is SQIVND (reference sequence). Trimming removed 4 bases at V and 9 bases at J, with 13 bases between. The CDR3 runs 14 residues. CDR3 DNA sequence: TGTGCCAGTAGTAACGACCTGGCGGGTTCACCCCTCCACTTT. As protein: CASSNDLAGSPLHF. Full variable domain (remainder filled in from reference TRBV19 and TRBJ1-6): DGGITQSPKYLFRKEGQNVTLSCEQNLNHDAMYWYRQDPGQGLRLIYYSQIVNDFQKGDIAEGYSVSREKKESFPLTVTSAQKNPTAFYLCASSNDLAGSPLHFGNGTRLTVT.

This clone came up a few times. The rearrangement joins TRBV10-3 to TRBJ1-6, with 8 bases matching TRBD1. V was pared by 4 bases and J by 9 bases, with 5 bases of the junction left unmatched. The CDR3 consists of 14 residues. Per germline, CDR1 ENHRY and CDR2 SYGVKD. CDR3 loop: CAISVQGAGSPLHF. The CDR3 nucleotides are TGTGCCATCAGTGTTCAGGGGGCGGGTTCACCCCTCCACTTT.

This chain links TRBV6-5 with TRBJ1-2; D perhaps matches TRBD1 (6 bases). Germline loops: CDR1 MNHEY, CDR2 SVGAGI. V dropped 4 bases and J dropped 5 bases, with 11 bases sitting between them. This CDR3 has 13 residues. This CDR3 reads CASSFGTQYGYTF. CDR3 nucleotide sequence: TGTGCCAGCAGTTTCGGGACACAATATGGCTACACCTTC.

This clone appeared a few times. The V and J genes are TRBV6-6 and TRBJ2-3, with a possible D match to TRBD2 (6 bases). The V end lost 4 bases, the J end lost 5 bases, and 10 bases lay between the germline ends. The CDR3 has 13 amino acids. The germline CDR1 and CDR2 sequences are MNHNY and SVGAGI (reference sequence). The CDR3 protein is CASSSPGEDTQYF. As DNA, the CDR3 is TGTGCCAGCAGTTCCCCGGGGGAAGATACGCAGTATTTT.

At least ten counts were recorded for this clone. The V and J genes are TRBV18 and TRBJ2-6, with a tentative D call TRBD1 (5 bases). The CDR3 length is 15 residues. From germline, CDR1 is KGHSH and CDR2 LQKENI. V dropped 4 bases and J dropped 0 bases, with 7 bases sitting between them. The CDR3 reads CASSRDSSGANVLTF. The DNA for the CDR3 is TGTGCCAGCTCACGAGACAGCTCTGGGGCCAACGTCCTGACTTTC.

The genes are TRBV7-2 and TRBJ2-5; 12 bases are shared with TRBD1. Germline loops: CDR1 SGHTA, CDR2 FQGNSA. V was clipped by 4 bases and J by 4 bases; unmatched bases: 4. CDR3 length equals 15 residues. This chain's CDR3 is CASSWPGQGAETQYF. As DNA, the CDR3 is TGTGCCAGCAGCTGGCCGGGACAGGGGGCAGAGACCCAGTACTTC.

This clone has just a few counts. The rearrangement uses TRBV19 and TRBJ2-6; TRBD1 is a possible D gene (6 bases). V dropped 8 bases and J dropped 2 bases, with 13 bases sitting between them. The CDR3 runs 15 residues. CDR1 and CDR2 from the germline V gene are LNHDA and SQIVND (reference sequence). CDR3 in amino acids: CASSNNRAGANVLTF. CDR3 bases: TGTGCCAGTTCCAATAACAGGGCTGGGGCCAACGTCCTGACTTTC.

The CDR3 is CASSRPGSSVYEQYF. CDR3 DNA: TGTGCCAGCAGTCGGCCAGGGTCTAGTGTCTACGAGCAGTACTTC. The V call is TRBV7-8, the J call TRBJ2-7; maybe TRBD1 (5 bases). CDR1 and CDR2 (germline): SGHVS, FQNEAQ. The CDR3 has 15 residues. V was shortened by 6 bases and J by 3 bases, with 18 bases between the two germline ends.

J is TRBJ1-6 and V is TRBV15, with D perhaps TRBD1 (5 bases). Germline assignment: CDR1 LNHNV and CDR2 YYDKDF (reference sequence). The CDR3 length is 14 residues. V lost 2 bases, J lost 9 bases, and 11 bases lay in between. CDR3 bases: TGTGCCACCAGCAGACCGATCGGGGGTTCACCCCTCCACTTT. Protein product: CATSRPIGGSPLHF. Full variable domain (remainder filled in from reference TRBV15 and TRBJ1-6): DAMVIQNPRYQVTQFGKPVTLSCSQTLNHNVMYWYQQKSSQAPKLLFHYYDKDFNNEADTPDNFQSRRPNTSFCFLDIRSPGLGDTAMYLCATSRPIGGSPLHFGNGTRLTVT.

The chain is built from TRBV5-8 and TRBJ1-5; D remains ambiguous. The germline CDR1 and CDR2 sequences are SGHTS and YDEGEE. V lost 1 base and J lost 3, with 14 bases in between. The CDR3 has 16 residues. The CDR3 loop is CASSLSGESLNQPQHF. The CDR3, as DNA: TGTGCCAGCAGCTTGAGTGGGGAGAGCCTCAATCAGCCCCAGCATTTT.

This chain connects TRBV27 to TRBJ2-2; D might be TRBD1 (6 bases). With 9 bases removed from V and 2 bases from J, the gap between germline ends came to 13 bases. The CDR3 consists of 14 residues. CDR1 is MNHEY, CDR2 SMNVEV, per germline (reference sequence). This CDR3 is CASRLQGNTGELFF. In DNA, the CDR3 is TGTGCCAGTCGATTACAGGGAAACACCGGGGAGCTGTTTTTT.

This clone was detected a few times. This chain joins TRBV29-1 and TRBJ1-1; TRBD1 aligns across 8 bases. The CDR3 runs to 12 residues. Germline CDR1 is SQVTM and CDR2 is ANQGSEA. The V and J ends lost 4 bases and 4 bases, in that order; junction bases with no gene match: 2. CDR3 loop: CSVGDRFTEAFF. The CDR3 region has the DNA TGCAGCGTTGGGGACAGGTTCACTGAAGCTTTCTTT.

This clone was seen only a few times. This chain connects TRBV4-3 to TRBJ2-7, with 12 bases fitting TRBD2. Germline-derived CDR1 and CDR2 are LGHNA and YSLEER. With V trimmed by 3 bases and J by 0 bases, 9 bases remained unmatched. This CDR3 is 18 amino acids long. The chain's CDR3 is CASSQGPSGGVSSYEQYF. The CDR3 DNA follows: TGCGCCAGCAGCCAGGGTCCTAGCGGGGGGGTTAGCTCCTACGAGCAGTACTTC.

The rearrangement joins TRBV9 to TRBJ2-1, with 10 bases identical to TRBD2. The V gene end was trimmed by 0 bases and the J gene end by 6 bases; junction bases not matched to a gene: 9. Per germline, CDR1 SGDLS and CDR2 YYNGEE. The CDR3 sequence is 17 residues long. CDR3: CASSVVRSGGALNEQFF. The CDR3 bases are TGTGCCAGCAGCGTAGTCCGAAGCGGGGGGGCTCTCAATGAGCAGTTCTTC.